The T cell receptor (beta chain) described here comes from a study of blood T cells in healthy people across ages. Study-level results: A greater number of naive CD4+ cells and higher diversity distinguished long-lived donors from aged donors. One million T cells yielded diversity estimates that were considered underestimates.

This clonotype was counted a few times. Its antigen remains unidentified. Donation came from healthy Caucasian individuals in Russia who were aged about 6 to 100. Primers used in a second PCR of about 7 to 12 cycles were a sample-barcoded 5' primer and a J-beta primer mix. Template switching added a 12-random-nucleotide identifier to every cDNA molecule. TCRdb processed the 5' RACE reads anew with MiXCR; each CDR3 protein has one entry. The repertoire holds about 1.5 million distinct CDR3 sequences, with roughly 40% as singletons. The sequenced sample consisted of blood. The receptor's source is a woman aged 18-29 years in good health.

The CDR3 protein is CASSKPGTSSRDTQYF. For the CDR3, the DNA is TGTGCCAGCAGTAAGCCCGGGACTAGCTCGAGAGATACGCAGTATTTT. J is TRBJ2-3 and V is TRBV6-4, with TRBD2 matching over 9 bases. The V and J ends lost 5 bases and 5 bases, in that order; junction bases with no gene match: 11. Germline V lookup: CDR1 MRHNA, CDR2 SNTAGT. CDR3 length: 16 residues.